This record concerns one TCR beta chain sequence. The data belong to a study of T cell changes during pregnancy in multiple sclerosis. This CDR3 spans 17 amino acids. Germline lookup yields CDR1 SGHTA and CDR2 FQGNSA. Trimming at V came to 2 bases and at J to 5 bases, leaving 6 bases not matched to a gene. The method was immunoSEQ multiplex PCR; TCRdb's version includes in-frame clones alone and lacks a portion of them. The sample has 35,000 to 45,000 clones, about 90% seen once; the top ten hold roughly 0.9%. This clonotype was obtained from a female donor with multiple sclerosis, enrolled in a pregnancy study. The V gene is TRBV7-2, the J gene TRBJ2-2; 12 nucleotides match TRBD1. The sequencing here drew on CD4+ T cells from peripheral blood mononuclear cells, taken after pregnancy. CDR3: CASSLWDRGHMTGELFF. CDR3 nucleotides: TGTGCCAGCAGCTTATGGGACAGGGGGCACATGACCGGGGAGCTGTTTTTT. Complete variable domain (other parts from reference TRBV7-2 and TRBJ2-2): GAGVSQSPSNKVTEKGKDVELRCDPISGHTALYWYRQSLGQGLEFLIYFQGNSAPDKSGLPSDRFSAERTGGSVSTLTIQRTQQEDSAVYLCASSLWDRGHMTGELFFGEGSRLTVL.